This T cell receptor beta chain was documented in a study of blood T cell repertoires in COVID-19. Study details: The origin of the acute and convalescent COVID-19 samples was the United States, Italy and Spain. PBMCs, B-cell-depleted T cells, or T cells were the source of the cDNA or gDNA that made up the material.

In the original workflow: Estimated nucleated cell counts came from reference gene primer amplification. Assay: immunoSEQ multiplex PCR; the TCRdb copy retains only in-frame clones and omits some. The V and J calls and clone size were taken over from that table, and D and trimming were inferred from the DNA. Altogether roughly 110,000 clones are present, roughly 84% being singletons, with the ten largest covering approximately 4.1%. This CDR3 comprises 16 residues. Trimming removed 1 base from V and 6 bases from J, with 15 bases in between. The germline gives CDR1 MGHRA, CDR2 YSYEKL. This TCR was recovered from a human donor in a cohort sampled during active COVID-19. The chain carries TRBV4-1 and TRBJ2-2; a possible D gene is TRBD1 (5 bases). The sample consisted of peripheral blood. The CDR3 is CASSQVGTRGAGELFF. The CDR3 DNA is TGCGCCAGCAGCCAAGTCGGAACAAGGGGCGCCGGGGAGCTGTTTTTT.